These T cell receptor beta chains were read from a single sample in a study of blood T cell repertoires in COVID-19. Some clones are missing from TCRdb's copy, which holds only in-frame ones; the method was immunoSEQ multiplex PCR. The data hold approximately 200,000 clones, with approximately 90% observed a single time. Sequences were obtained from PBMCs or T cells enriched from blood (not recorded which). The receptors were sampled from a man aged 25 to 40 who had recovered from COVID-19. The conserved cysteine and the conserved F or W are not part of the CDR3 here.

j_call	v_call	cdr3_aa
TRBJ1-1	TRBV11-3	ASSSGHGARTEAF
TRBJ2-2	TRBV4-1	ASSQVLRVTGELF
TRBJ2-3	TRBV27	ASSPSSGELTDTQY
TRBJ2-7	TRBV5-4	ASSLRGGYSYEQY
TRBJ2-7	TRBV27	ASTGQGSYEQY
TRBJ2-1	TRBV24-1	ATSVTGLRNEQF
TRBJ1-5	TRBV7-9	ASSSIGQPQH
TRBJ2-2	TRBV28	ASSRLDSLNTGELF
TRBJ1-1	TRBV5-1	ASSLAGQGFTEAF
TRBJ1-1	TRBV21-1	ASSKVGPSWTVVMTEAF
TRBJ2-5	TRBV5-1	ASSSGTGEETQY
TRBJ1-5	TRBV7-9	ASSLSSNIDQPQH
TRBJ2-7	TRBV11-2	ASSLSSGGTPSYEQY
TRBJ2-5	TRBV5-8	ASSRGLAGGRETQY
TRBJ2-1	TRBV6-6	ASSLTGLVAGGRDNEQF
TRBJ1-4	TRBV18	ASSARNGQANNEKLF
TRBJ2-1	TRBV7-2	ASSRLAGRNEQF
TRBJ2-5	TRBV24-1	ATSEPGQGIVETQY
TRBJ2-1	TRBV5-1	ASSLAGTGFDEQF
TRBJ2-2	TRBV5-1	ASSLLLAGNGELF
TRBJ2-2	TRBV18	ASSRGTMNTGELF
TRBJ1-3	TRBV18	ASSPTRGGGNTIY
TRBJ2-1	TRBV5-6	ASSGTSGVWF
TRBJ2-1	TRBV5-4	ASSATGSYNEQF
TRBJ2-1	TRBV10-2	ASTGTSGSSYNEQF
TRBJ1-4	TRBV4-1	ASRDDRGSKEKLF
TRBJ2-1	TRBV27	ASSLAATPYNEQF
TRBJ2-1	TRBV18	ASSPQVLAGLSNEQF
TRBJ2-7	TRBV27	ASSPGRVYEQY
TRBJ2-5	TRBV3-1/TRBV3-2	ASSQDTGFRETQY
TRBJ2-7	TRBV13	ASSFLPGQGRIYEQY
TRBJ2-7	TRBV28	ASSLSCREGKSYEQY
TRBJ1-1	TRBV2	ASSEPKPKDRGHRVEAF
TRBJ2-3	TRBV5-1	ASNRASTTDTQY
TRBJ1-1	TRBV30	AWNQDMNTEAF
TRBJ1-2	TRBV7-6	ASSLGYREGYGYT
TRBJ1-6	TRBV19	ASSPTTGHNSPLH
TRBJ2-7	TRBV19	ASSIVGAAEQY
TRBJ1-2	TRBV28	ASSLGTLYGYT
TRBJ2-3	TRBV25-1	ASSLAGRLTDTQY
TRBJ2-3	TRBV6-5	ASSYSWAGGSDTQY
TRBJ1-2	TRBV5-1	ASSEDQGINYGYT
TRBJ1-2	TRBV12-3/TRBV12-4	ASSPGHAGYT
TRBJ1-4	TRBV5-6	ASSLGLGQDANEKLF
TRBJ2-3	TRBV13	ASSVLDRGTDTQY
TRBJ1-4	TRBV19	ASSPSTATNEKLF
TRBJ2-1	TRBV5-6	ASSLKAGGRYNEQF
TRBJ1-1	TRBV10-1	ASRERRGTNTEAF
TRBJ1-4	TRBV29-1	SVEIGTGLTNEKLF
TRBJ2-7	TRBV24-1	ATSDPLGQGSHEQY
TRBJ1-6	TRBV18	ASSPDRGEGSPLH
TRBJ2-3	TRBV18	ASSPTASGGTDTQY